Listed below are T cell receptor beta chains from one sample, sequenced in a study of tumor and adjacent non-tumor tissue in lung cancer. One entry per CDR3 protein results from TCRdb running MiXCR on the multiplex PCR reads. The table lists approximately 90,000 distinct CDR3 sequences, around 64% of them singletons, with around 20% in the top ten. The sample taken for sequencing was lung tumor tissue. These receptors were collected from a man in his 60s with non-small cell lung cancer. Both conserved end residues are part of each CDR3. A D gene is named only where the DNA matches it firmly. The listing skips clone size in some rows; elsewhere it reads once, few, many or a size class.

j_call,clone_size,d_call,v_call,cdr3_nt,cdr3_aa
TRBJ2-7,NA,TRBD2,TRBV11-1,TGTGTCAGCAGCTACTATTCCGGGACTAGTGGTGCCTGCGAGCAGTACTTC,CVSSYYSGTSGACEQYF
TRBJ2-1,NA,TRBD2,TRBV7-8,TGTGCCAGCAGCCCAGTGAGTAGCGGGGGCATCAATGAGCAGTTCTTC,CASSPVSSGGINEQFF
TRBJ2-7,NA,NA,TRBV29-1,TGCAACCATTCCGAGGGCCTGGCCGCCGAGCAGTACTTC,CNHSEGLAAEQYF
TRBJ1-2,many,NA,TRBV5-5,TGTGCCAGCAGCACGACTGGGGGAATCGGCTACACCTTC,CASSTTGGIGYTF
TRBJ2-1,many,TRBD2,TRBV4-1,TGCGCCAGCAGCCAAGTTGCCCAGGGACTAGCGGGGGGTGTCGGTGAGCAGTTCTTC,CASSQVAQGLAGGVGEQFF
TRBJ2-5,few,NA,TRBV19,TGTGCCAGTAGTACTAGATTCCAAGAGACCCAGTACTTC,CASSTRFQETQYF
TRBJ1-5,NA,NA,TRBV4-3,TGCGCCAGCAGCCAAGATTGGGGGGGGGTGAAGCCACAGCATTTT,CASSQDWGGVKPQHF
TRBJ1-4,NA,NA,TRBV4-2,TGTGCCAGCAGCTGCCAGCTAACAGGGAAAGATGAAAAACTGTTTTTT,CASSCQLTGKDEKLFF
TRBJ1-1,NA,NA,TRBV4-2,TGTGGCAGCAGCCAAGAAGCAGCGGGGGGGCGAACTGAAGCTTTCTTT,CGSSQEAAGGRTEAFF
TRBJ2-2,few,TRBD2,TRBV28,TGTGCCAGCAGGGGGTCTCTAGCGGGAGGGCCCTCGGGCACCGGGGAGCTGTTTTTT,CASRGSLAGGPSGTGELFF
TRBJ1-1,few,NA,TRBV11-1,TGTGCCAGCAGCCCAGGCATTTCTTACACTGAAGCTTTCTTT,CASSPGISYTEAFF
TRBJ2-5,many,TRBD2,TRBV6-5,TGTGCCAGCAGTTACTCCGGGACTAAAGAGACCCAGTACTTC,CASSYSGTKETQYF
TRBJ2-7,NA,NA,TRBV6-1,TGTGCCAACAGTGTGCGGCGAGGGCCCTCCTATGAGCAGTACTTC,CANSVRRGPSYEQYF
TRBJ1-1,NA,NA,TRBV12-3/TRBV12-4,TGTGCCTGCAGCAGGCACAGGAACACTGAAGCTTTCTTT,CACSRHRNTEAFF
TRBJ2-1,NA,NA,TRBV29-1,TGCATCGTTGAATGCAGGGTGGGTTACAATGAGCAGTTCTTC,CIVECRVGYNEQFF
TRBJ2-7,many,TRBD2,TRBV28,TGTGCCAGCAGCTTCCTAGCGGGAGTCGGGGAGCAGTACTTC,CASSFLAGVGEQYF
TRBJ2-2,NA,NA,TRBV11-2,TGTGTCAGCATCCACCGTGTCGCGAACACCGGGGAGCTGTTTTTT,CVSIHRVANTGELFF